Shown below are 30 T cell receptor beta chains from a single sample sequenced in a study of blood T cells in healthy people across ages. Combining a sample-barcoded 5' primer with a J-beta primer mix, a second PCR ran for about 7 to 12 cycles. One entry per CDR3 protein, called by TCRdb with MiXCR from the 5' RACE reads. The profile shows around 1,000,000 distinct CDR3 sequences, around 27% of them singletons. These same data were also listed under a study on T cells of mothers and their children.

The sample was blood. All receptors come from a girl aged 2-10 years in good health.

The chain recombines TRBV29-1 with TRBJ2-5; 7 bases agree with TRBD2. The length of the CDR3 is 13 residues. CDR1 and CDR2 from the germline V gene are SQVTM and ANQGSEA. Germline trimming cut 2 bases from V and 3 bases from J; bases unmatched to any gene: 3. The CDR3 region is CSVELLAKETQYF. The DNA for the CDR3 is TGCAGCGTTGAATTACTAGCGAAAGAGACCCAGTACTTC. The full variable domain, in which reference TRBV29-1 and TRBJ2-5 provide the parts outside the CDR3, is SAVISQKPSRDICQRGTSLTIQCQVDSQVTMMFWYRQQPGQSLTLIATANQGSEATYESGFVIDKFPISRPNLTFSTLTVSNMSPEDSSIYLCSVELLAKETQYFGPGTRLLVL.

This clonotype was observed a handful of times. The chain recombines TRBV4-2 with TRBJ1-2, with D perhaps matching TRBD1 (5 bases). Germline V gene lookup returns CDR1 LGHNA and CDR2 YNFKEQ. V was trimmed by 4 bases and J by 6 bases, leaving 18 bases between them. This CDR3 is built from 15 residues. Here the CDR3 reads CASSRRDWEVDGYTF. The CDR3, as DNA: TGTGCCAGCAGCCGCCGGGACTGGGAGGTGGATGGCTACACCTTC.

This rearrangement joins TRBV5-1 to TRBJ2-7, with a tentative D call TRBD2 (6 bases). Germline V gene data show CDR1 as SGHRS and CDR2 as YFSETQ. The CDR3 contains 14 residues. V was pared by 3 bases and J by 3 bases, with 13 bases between. The CDR3, as DNA: TGCGCCAGCAGCTCCCAACTAGCCGACTACGAGCAGTACTTC. Translated, it gives CASSSQLADYEQYF.

This clonotype showed up just a few times. The V and J genes are TRBV20-1 and TRBJ2-1; tentatively, D is TRBD1 (5 bases). The CDR3 has 14 amino acids. Germline CDR1 DFQATT, CDR2 SNEGSKA (reference sequence). Trimming stripped 2 bases from V and 7 bases from J, with 15 bases between. The CDR3 loop reads CSARSTRQLNEQFF. As DNA, the CDR3 is TGCAGTGCTAGATCCACCCGACAGCTTAATGAGCAGTTCTTC.

This clonotype showed up just a few times. V gene TRBV5-1 combines with J gene TRBJ2-3, with 9 bases lining up with TRBD1. The CDR3 has 14 amino acids. CDR1 and CDR2 from the germline V gene are SGHRS and YFSETQ. V lost 5 bases to trimming and J lost 2 bases; unmatched junction nucleotides: 3. This CDR3 reads CASRTGGYTDTQYF. CDR3 coding DNA: TGCGCCAGCAGGACAGGGGGTTACACAGATACGCAGTATTTT.

This chain joins TRBV7-9 and TRBJ2-4, with 8 nucleotides matching TRBD1. Germline trimming cut 3 bases from V and 1 base from J; bases unmatched to any gene: 8. The CDR3 totals 17 residues. The V gene's germline CDR1 is SEHNR and CDR2 FQNEAQ (reference sequence). CDR3 region: CASSLPLQGDAKNIQYF. The CDR3 nucleotides read TGTGCCAGCAGCTTGCCCTTACAGGGGGACGCCAAAAACATTCAGTACTTC.

This clonotype was observed a handful of times. The V call is TRBV29-1, the J call TRBJ2-4; the D gene is possibly TRBD1 (6 bases). The CDR3 extends over 13 amino acids. V lost 5 bases, J lost 6 bases, and 14 bases lay in between. Germline V lookup: CDR1 SQVTM, CDR2 ANQGSEA. CDR3: CSVLWQGINIQYF. Written as DNA, the CDR3 is TGCAGCGTTTTATGGCAGGGGATAAACATTCAGTACTTC.

V is TRBV7-8 and J is TRBJ1-2, with 8 bases aligning to TRBD1. The CDR3 runs to 14 residues. Germline loops: CDR1 SGHVS, CDR2 FQNEAQ. V lost 5 bases to trimming and J lost 2 bases; unmatched junction nucleotides: 4. CDR3 in amino acids: CASSLGQDNYGYTF. In nucleotides, the CDR3 is TGTGCCAGCAGCCTGGGACAGGACAACTATGGCTACACCTTC.

This clonotype was seen only a few times. V gene TRBV20-1 combines with J gene TRBJ2-5; D is uncertain. The DNA end favors TRBJ2-7, so the J call may be wrong. Germline assignment: CDR1 DFQATT and CDR2 SNEGSKA (reference sequence). The CDR3 totals 14 residues. The CDR3 is CSARRSAEYYEQYF. The CDR3 DNA sequence: TGCAGTGCTAGACGGAGTGCGGAGTACTACGAGCAGTACTTC.

In its sample, this clonotype was seen a few times. The chain combines TRBV25-1 with TRBJ2-4; D may correspond to TRBD1 or TRBD2 (5 bases each). The V gene's germline CDR1 is MGHDK and CDR2 SYGVNS. V lost 6 bases to trimming and J lost 3 bases, with 12 bases between them. This CDR3 has 14 residues. CDR3 protein: CASSGAGRKNIQYF. CDR3 sequence (DNA): TGTGCCAGCAGCGGGGCGGGCCGCAAAAACATTCAGTACTTC.

A few counts support this clonotype. The rearrangement links TRBV28 to TRBJ2-7, with D tentatively TRBD1 (5 bases). V was cut by 5 bases and J by 2 bases, with 19 bases left in between. This CDR3 contains 16 residues. Germline CDR1 MDHEN, CDR2 SYDVKM. CDR3 sequence: CASSDSQYVPTYEQYF. In DNA, the CDR3 is TGTGCCAGCAGTGACAGTCAATACGTCCCCACCTACGAGCAGTACTTC.

The genes are TRBV6-5 and TRBJ2-2, with D possibly being TRBD1 (6 bases). Germline CDR1 is MNHEY and CDR2 is SVGAGI. This CDR3 is 15 amino acids long. The V end was cut by 0 bases, the J end by 6 bases, with 11 bases between. CDR3 sequence reads: CASSYSATGSGELFF. In DNA form, the CDR3 reads TGTGCCAGCAGTTACTCGGCCACAGGGTCCGGGGAGCTGTTTTTT.

V is TRBV7-3 and J is TRBJ2-3, with 7 bases lining up with TRBD2. Germline V gene lookup returns CDR1 SGHTA and CDR2 FQGTGA. Trimming cost V 8 bases and J 6 bases; bases outside gene matches: 5. This CDR3 comprises 12 residues. The CDR3 nucleotides are TGTGCCAGCGCGGGAGAGGGGGATACGCAGTATTTT. Its protein product is CASAGEGDTQYF.

This clonotype has only a few counts. The rearrangement uses TRBV29-1 and TRBJ2-5; D tentatively reads TRBD1 or TRBD2 (5 bases each). This CDR3 is built from 11 residues. V was pared by 7 bases and J by 8 bases, with 14 bases between. Germline V gene sequence: CDR1 SQVTM, CDR2 ANQGSEA. The CDR3 protein is CSALRDGTQYF. CDR3 sequence (DNA): TGCAGCGCCCTCCGGGACGGTACCCAGTACTTC.

This CDR3 reads CASRLNEGLDSGANVLTF. The CDR3 DNA follows: TGTGCCAGCAGACTTAATGAGGGGCTAGACTCTGGGGCCAACGTCCTGACTTTC. The chain carries TRBV6-2 or TRBV6-3 and TRBJ2-6; D possibly uses TRBD1 or TRBD2 (5 bases each). Trimming took 6 bases from V and 0 from J, leaving 18 bases between them. Germline CDR1 and CDR2: MNHEY and SVGEGT. The CDR3 has 18 residues.

This clonotype was counted only a few times. The rearrangement uses TRBV29-1 and TRBJ2-5; 10 bases fit TRBD2. The J call may be wrong; the DNA end is better matched by TRBJ2-1. Germline CDR1 and CDR2: SQVTM and ANQGSEA. CDR3 length: 17 amino acids. CDR3 loop: CSVVSVASGRTYNEQFF. The CDR3 coding sequence is TGCAGCGTTGTATCCGTAGCTAGCGGGAGAACCTACAATGAGCAGTTCTTC.

The rearrangement uses TRBV27 and TRBJ2-6; D uncertain. The CDR3 contains 16 residues. CDR1 and CDR2 (germline): MNHEY, SMNVEV (reference sequence). The V gene lost 0 bases and the J gene lost 0 bases, with 6 bases spanning the gap. CDR3 amino acids: CASSLSPGSGANVLTF. In DNA form, the CDR3 reads TGTGCCAGCAGTTTATCCCCTGGCTCTGGGGCCAACGTCCTGACTTTC.

Notes on this clonotype: Lacking the conserved final phenylalanine or tryptophan, this CDR3 likely reflects a read error. The chain recombines TRBV20-1 with TRBJ2-3; 11 bases are a match to TRBD2. The germline V gene has CDR1 DFQATT and CDR2 SNEGSKA (reference sequence). The CDR3 totals 17 residues. With 4 bases clipped from V and 1 base from J, the junction kept 10 bases outside the gene matches. Here the CDR3 reads CSAKKPSGGPGTDTQYL. The CDR3 coding sequence is TGCAGTGCTAAGAAACCTAGCGGGGGGCCCGGCACAGATACGCAGTATCTT.

The chain has TRBV7-2 and TRBJ1-1, with D uncertain. The germline V gene encodes CDR1 SGHTA and CDR2 FQGNSA. V dropped 5 bases and J dropped 7 bases, with 8 bases sitting between them. The CDR3 runs 11 residues. The DNA of the CDR3 is TGTGCCAGCAGCGATTACGGTGAAGCTTTCTTT. Translated, it gives CASSDYGEAFF.

This clonotype was seen many times. This sequence joins TRBV9 and TRBJ2-5; 7 bases match TRBD2. V lost 3 bases and J lost 5; bases outside the gene matches: 4. Per germline, CDR1 SGDLS and CDR2 YYNGEE. This CDR3 is built from 13 residues. DNA for the CDR3: TGTGCCAGCAGCGCTACTAGCGATGAGACCCAGTACTTC. Protein: CASSATSDETQYF. Filled out from reference TRBV9 and TRBJ2-5, the complete variable domain reads DSGVTQTPKHLITATGQRVTLRCSPRSGDLSVYWYQQSLDQGLQFLIQYYNGEERAKGNILERFSAQQFPDLHSELNLSSLELGDSALYFCASSATSDETQYFGPGTRLLVL.

J is TRBJ2-1 and V is TRBV12-3 or TRBV12-4, with 7 positions matching TRBD1. The CDR3 is 15 residues long. V gave up 6 bases and J gave up 5 bases; unmatched junction bases: 10. CDR3 sequence reads: CASSLTGKSHNEQFF. The CDR3 bases are TGTGCCAGCAGCTTGACAGGGAAGTCCCACAATGAGCAGTTCTTC.

V is TRBV7-9 and J is TRBJ2-1; D is perhaps TRBD1 or TRBD2 (5 bases each). The CDR3 has 12 residues. Between the trimmed V and J ends, which lost 4 bases and 9 bases, there was a span of 10 bases. In germline, CDR1 is SEHNR, CDR2 FQNEAQ (reference sequence). CDR3 coding DNA: TGTGCCAGCAGCTCGACAGCGGTTGAGCAGTTCTTC. Protein: CASSSTAVEQFF.

The sample holds many counts of this clonotype. This sequence joins TRBV11-2 and TRBJ2-3; maybe TRBD2 (6 bases). The CDR3 is 14 residues long. CDR1 is SGHAT, CDR2 FQNNGV, per germline. Trimming left V 4 bases short and J 7 bases short, with 15 bases between. The CDR3: CASSWRAEPYTQYF. In DNA, the CDR3 is TGTGCCAGCAGCTGGAGGGCTGAACCGTATACGCAGTATTTT. Complete variable domain (other parts from reference TRBV11-2 and TRBJ2-3): EAGVAQSPRYKIIEKRQSVAFWCNPISGHATLYWYQQILGQGPKLLIQFQNNGVVDDSQLPKDRFSAERLKGVDSTLKIQPAKLEDSAVYLCASSWRAEPYTQYFGPGTRLTVL.

This chain uses TRBV6-1 with TRBJ1-6; D gene unclear. Trimming removed 7 bases from V and 0 bases from J, with 13 bases in between. The CDR3 has 16 amino acids. Germline V gives CDR1 MNHNS, CDR2 SASEGT. The CDR3 loop reads CASTELGSSYNSPLHF. DNA for the CDR3: TGTGCCAGCACAGAACTGGGCAGCTCCTATAATTCACCCCTCCACTTT.

V usage is TRBV7-9 and J usage is TRBJ1-6; maybe TRBD1 (5 bases). From germline, CDR1 is SEHNR and CDR2 FQNEAQ (reference sequence). The CDR3 sequence is 14 residues long. V was trimmed by 6 bases and J by 8 bases, leaving 14 bases between them. The CDR3 reads CASSGEAGHSPLHF. CDR3 in DNA: TGTGCCAGCAGTGGTGAGGCAGGGCATTCACCCCTCCACTTT. Combining the CDR3 with reference TRBV7-9 and TRBJ1-6 gives the whole variable domain DTGVSQNPRHKITKRGQNVTFRCDPISEHNRLYWYRQTLGQGPEFLTYFQNEAQLEKSRLLSDRFSAERPKGSFSTLEIQRTEQGDSAMYLCASSGEAGHSPLHFGNGTRLTVT.

The chain joins TRBV29-1 to TRBJ1-2; TRBD1 is a possible D gene (5 bases). V was shortened by 7 bases and J by 6 bases, with 18 bases between the two germline ends. Per the germline V gene, CDR1 is SQVTM and CDR2 is ANQGSEA. The CDR3 extends over 13 amino acids. Here the CDR3 reads CSALLSGANGYTF. CDR3 bases: TGCAGCGCCCTCTTGTCCGGGGCCAATGGCTACACCTTC.

The sample holds a few counts of this clonotype. The genes are TRBV6-6 and TRBJ2-3; D is uncertain. Per germline, CDR1 MNHNY and CDR2 SVGAGI (reference sequence). V lost 0 bases and J lost 7, with 5 bases in between. This CDR3 spans 12 amino acids. CDR3 DNA: TGTGCCAGCAGTTACTCTGGGAATACGCAGTATTTT. Amino acid sequence: CASSYSGNTQYF.

This clonotype was observed a few times. The chain is built from TRBV29-1 and TRBJ1-1; D remains ambiguous. Trimming removed 4 bases from V and 2 bases from J, with 11 bases in between. The CDR3 is 13 residues long. Germline values: CDR1 SQVTM, CDR2 ANQGSEA. CDR3 in amino acids: CSVGWGTNTEAFF. DNA for the CDR3: TGCAGCGTTGGCTGGGGAACAAACACTGAAGCTTTCTTT.

The rearrangement links TRBV3-1 to TRBJ2-1; D unclear. Germline lookup yields CDR1 LGHDT and CDR2 YNNKEL (reference sequence). The CDR3 is 13 residues long. With 4 bases removed from V and 5 bases from J, the gap between germline ends came to 9 bases. The CDR3, as DNA: TGTGCCAGCAGCCCAAATTACGACAATGAGCAGTTCTTC. It yields the protein CASSPNYDNEQFF.

The chain employs TRBV27 and TRBJ2-7; D possibly corresponds to TRBD2 (6 bases). Judging by the DNA end, TRBJ2-5 fits better; the J call may be wrong. The CDR3 sequence is 12 residues long. Germline V lookup: CDR1 MNHEY, CDR2 SMNVEV (reference sequence). CDR3 in DNA: TGTGCCAGGCCGGGGGATCCAGAGACCCAGTACTTC. It translates to CARPGDPETQYF.